The clone carrying this T cell receptor (beta chain) was observed many times. This CDR3 has 15 amino acids. V gave up 7 bases and J gave up 0 bases, with 17 bases separating them. The germline V gene encodes CDR1 SQVTM and CDR2 ANQGSEA. This specimen comes from a study of T cell repertoires in cytomegalovirus infection. TCRdb fed the reads into MiXCR, producing one record per CDR3 protein. The sample has 290,000 or so distinct CDR3 sequences, about 9.1% seen once. This clonotype was sampled from a human donor in good health (CMV status not recorded). Some clones in this sample may be carry-over from other donors' samples. Sequenced input: PBMCs. The chain combines TRBV29-1 with TRBJ2-3; possibly TRBD1 or TRBD2 for D (6 bases each). The CDR3 loop is CSARNPGGSTDTQYF. The CDR3, as DNA: TGCAGCGCTAGGAATCCCGGGGGCAGCACAGATACGCAGTATTTT.